The present TCR beta chain was sequenced within a study of blood T cell repertoires in COVID-19. On the study more broadly: Collection of acute and convalescent COVID-19 samples took place in the United States, Italy and Spain. Sample material is recorded as cDNA or gDNA derived from T cells, B-cell-depleted T cells, or PBMCs.

Germline CDR1 and CDR2: SQVTM and ANQGSEA. This CDR3 has 12 amino acids. The germline V and J ends were trimmed by 4 bases and 3 bases, with 9 bases remaining between them. Per the study methods: From reference gene primer amplification, estimates of nucleated cell counts were derived. Sequencing was performed with immunoSEQ multiplex PCR; in TCRdb, only in-frame clones are kept and a portion is missing. Clone size and the V and J calls come from that table; the DNA yielded D and trimming. The table includes 250,000 to 350,000 clones, about nine tenths detected once. Source material: peripheral blood. The sequence came from a woman aged 55-70 years with acute or convalescent COVID-19. V and J are TRBV29-1 and TRBJ1-1; no definite D call. The CDR3 region is CSVALLYTEAFF. The CDR3 coding sequence is TGCAGCGTTGCCCTCCTTTACACTGAAGCTTTCTTT.